Listed below are T cell receptor beta chains from one sample, sequenced in a study of identical twins. From the 5' RACE reads, TCRdb called clonotypes with MiXCR, one entry per CDR3 protein. The sample holds hundreds of thousands of distinct CDR3 sequences, 10% to 15% seen once. The same sample was also studied in work on yellow fever vaccine responses in identical twins.

The sample was PBMCs. The receptors come from a woman under 30 in good health. Both conserved end residues are part of each CDR3. The D gene is left open where the match is weak. Part of the rows lack a size; the others show once, few, many or a class for expanded clones.

cdr3_nt | cdr3_aa | j_call | cdr3_length | clone_size | v_call | d_call
TGTGCCAGCAGTTTAATTGGCGGGGGGGACGGGGAGCTGTTTTTT | CASSLIGGGDGELFF | TRBJ2-2 | 15 | - | TRBV12-3/TRBV12-4 | TRBD2
TGTGCCAGCAGCTTAGGGCCAGCGGGAGGAAATGAGCAGTTCTTC | CASSLGPAGGNEQFF | TRBJ2-1 | 15 | few | TRBV7-8 | TRBD2
TGTGCCAGCAGCAATAGGGACATCTCCACAGATACGCAGTATTTT | CASSNRDISTDTQYF | TRBJ2-3 | 15 | - | TRBV6-1 | -
TGTGCCAGCAGCCCAGGGACAGGGGGCTATGGCTACACCTTC | CASSPGTGGYGYTF | TRBJ1-2 | 14 | many | TRBV7-2 | TRBD1
TGCAGTGCTAGGACACAGAGCTACGAGCAGTACTTC | CSARTQSYEQYF | TRBJ2-7 | 12 | - | TRBV20-1 | -
TGTGCCAGCAGCGTTTCCCCTGGCGGAGGGGCCGGGGAGCTGTTTTTT | CASSVSPGGGAGELFF | TRBJ2-2 | 16 | - | TRBV9 | -
TGCGCCAGCAGTGAAACCGGGGCCGGCACAGATACGCAGTATTTT | CASSETGAGTDTQYF | TRBJ2-3 | 15 | many | TRBV10-2 | -
TGTGCCAGCAGCGCCCTTTGGGGCACTGAAGCTTTCTTT | CASSALWGTEAFF | TRBJ1-1 | 13 | many | TRBV9 | -
TGTGCCAGCAGTGAGCGTCTAGCGGGAAATGAGCAGTTCTTC | CASSERLAGNEQFF | TRBJ2-1 | 14 | - | TRBV2 | TRBD2
TGCGCCAGCAGCCGGACCCTGACGACCACTGCAACTAATGAAAAACTGTTTTTT | CASSRTLTTTATNEKLFF | TRBJ1-4 | 18 | - | TRBV5-1 | -
TGTGCCAGCAGCGCAGCCGATATTGCAGAGACCCAGTACTTC | CASSAADIAETQYF | TRBJ2-5 | 14 | - | TRBV5-6 | -
TGCAGTGCTAGCGATTATCCTCGGAACACAGATACGCAGTATTTT | CSASDYPRNTDTQYF | TRBJ2-3 | 15 | - | TRBV20-1 | -
TGTGCCAGCAGCTTCGGGGGCAGCTGGGACGAGCAGTACTTC | CASSFGGSWDEQYF | TRBJ2-7 | 14 | - | TRBV5-5 | -
TGTGCCAGCAGTTACTCCGTGACTAGCGGACCCTACGAGCAGTACTTC | CASSYSVTSGPYEQYF | TRBJ2-7 | 16 | - | TRBV6-2/TRBV6-3 | TRBD2
TGTGCCAGCAGCTTAACTAGCGGGTTCACAGATACGCAGTATTTT | CASSLTSGFTDTQYF | TRBJ2-3 | 15 | - | TRBV7-2 | TRBD2
TGTGCCACCAGTGATTCTGGGTCACTGCATTCCTACGAGCAGTACTTC | CATSDSGSLHSYEQYF | TRBJ2-7 | 16 | - | TRBV24-1 | -
TGTGCCAGCAGCACTCTACTGAGGACCCAGTACTTC | CASSTLLRTQYF | TRBJ2-5 | 12 | few | TRBV7-2 | -
TGCGCCAGCAGCCAAGTTTGGGACAGGAGGACTGAAGCTTTCTTT | CASSQVWDRRTEAFF | TRBJ1-1 | 15 | - | TRBV4-1 | TRBD1
TGTGCCAGCAGCTTAGGCGTTACGGGCGAGCAGTACTTC | CASSLGVTGEQYF | TRBJ2-7 | 13 | - | TRBV7-6 | -
TGTGCCAGCAGCTTATATATTAGCGCATCCACCGAGCAGTACTTC | CASSLYISASTEQYF | TRBJ2-7 | 15 | - | TRBV7-2 | -
TGTGCCAGCAGCTCCCCGACTAGCGGGAGCAATGAGCAGTTCTTC | CASSSPTSGSNEQFF | TRBJ2-1 | 15 | few | TRBV7-2 | TRBD2
TGTGCCAGCAGCCCGATCCTGGGCGTGGGTGAAGCTTTCTTT | CASSPILGVGEAFF | TRBJ1-1 | 14 | - | TRBV3-1 | -
TGTGCCACCAGCCAAGATGGCGAGACGAACACTGAAGCTTTCTTT | CATSQDGETNTEAFF | TRBJ1-1 | 15 | - | TRBV3-1 | -
TGTGCCAGCAGTTACCAAAGCGGGACCTACGAGCAGTACTTC | CASSYQSGTYEQYF | TRBJ2-7 | 14 | few | TRBV6-5 | TRBD2
TGTGCCAGCAGACCCGGGACTAGGGAAGAGACCCAGTACTTC | CASRPGTREETQYF | TRBJ2-5 | 14 | - | TRBV2 | TRBD2
TGTGCCAGCAGCCACACGACGTATTTCGCCGGGGAGCTGTTTTTT | CASSHTTYFAGELFF | TRBJ2-2 | 15 | few | TRBV7-6 | -
TGTGCCAGCAGTTTAGGAGGGGCTAGAGGGAATGAGCAGTTCTTC | CASSLGGARGNEQFF | TRBJ2-1 | 15 | - | TRBV12-3/TRBV12-4 | -
TGTGCCACCAGTGAGCCAACTAGCGGGGGAACCCTTTTTTTCGATACGCAGTATTTT | CATSEPTSGGTLFFDTQYF | TRBJ2-3 | 19 | many | TRBV24-1 | TRBD2
TGTGCCAGCAGTGGGGGGGGTGGGTCGAACACTGAAGCTTTCTTT | CASSGGGGSNTEAFF | TRBJ1-1 | 15 | - | TRBV28 | -
TGCAGCGCCGGGGACGCTGTTTGGCAGTTCTTC | CSAGDAVWQFF | TRBJ2-1 | 11 | few | TRBV29-1 | -
TGTGCCAGCAGCTTTCCTAGCGTGGTGTACAATGAGCAGTTCTTC | CASSFPSVVYNEQFF | TRBJ2-1 | 15 | - | TRBV5-6 | -
TGTGCCAGCAGTTCACTTTTTGGGGCCCAGGGGGTCGGAGAGACCCAGTACTTC | CASSSLFGAQGVGETQYF | TRBJ2-5 | 18 | - | TRBV12-3/TRBV12-4 | TRBD1
TGTGCCAGCTCACCTTCGGGGGGGGCCACCTCCTACAATGAGCAGTTCTTC | CASSPSGGATSYNEQFF | TRBJ2-1 | 17 | few | TRBV18 | TRBD2
TGTGCCAGCAGCGGGCGAAGGAGCTTTAGGGAAGCCTGGGCAGATACGCAGTATTTT | CASSGRRSFREAWADTQYF | TRBJ2-3 | 19 | few | TRBV7-8 | -
TGCAGTGCTAGAGTAGGGACCCAGAATTCACCCCTCCACTTT | CSARVGTQNSPLHF | TRBJ1-6 | 14 | - | TRBV20-1 | -
TGTGCCAGCAAGACCAGGGTAGGCGAGCAGTACTTC | CASKTRVGEQYF | TRBJ2-7 | 12 | many | TRBV12-3/TRBV12-4 | -
TGTGCCAGCAGCTTCCCACTAGCTCCAGATACGCAGTATTTT | CASSFPLAPDTQYF | TRBJ2-3 | 14 | few | TRBV7-9 | -
TGTGCCAGCAGCTTATTGGGACTACCTAACAATGAGCAGTTCTTC | CASSLLGLPNNEQFF | TRBJ2-1 | 15 | few | TRBV7-8 | TRBD2
TGTGCCAGCAGCTTAGCATCCTACAATGAGCAGTTCTTC | CASSLASYNEQFF | TRBJ2-1 | 13 | many | TRBV5-1 | -
TGTGCCAGCAGTTACCCGGAGACAGGGGTGGATGGCTACACCTTC | CASSYPETGVDGYTF | TRBJ1-2 | 15 | few | TRBV6-5 | TRBD1
TGTGCCAGTATGCTAGCGGGAGGTTACAATGAGCAGTTCTTC | CASMLAGGYNEQFF | TRBJ2-1 | 14 | few | TRBV19 | TRBD2
TGTGCCAGCACCCCTGGAAATTGGGGCGACCCGTACCAAGAGACCCAGTACTTC | CASTPGNWGDPYQETQYF | TRBJ2-5 | 18 | few | TRBV6-1 | -
TGTGCCAGCAGTGACCCCTTAAAGCAGTTCTTC | CASSDPLKQFF | TRBJ2-1 | 11 | - | TRBV2 | -
TGCAGTGCTAGAGTTCGGGAGGGACTAGCGGGGGGCATGAGGATCACAGATACGCAGTATTTT | CSARVREGLAGGMRITDTQYF | TRBJ2-3 | 21 | - | TRBV20-1 | TRBD2
TGTGCCAGCAGCTTGGACGGGACGGGGTATAGCACAGATACGCAGTATTTT | CASSLDGTGYSTDTQYF | TRBJ2-3 | 17 | - | TRBV5-5 | -
TGTGCCAGCAGCTTAGGGCGGGGGGCTAACTACAATGAGCAGTTCTTC | CASSLGRGANYNEQFF | TRBJ2-1 | 16 | once | TRBV7-7 | TRBD2
TGCAGTGCTAGAACCATGACAAGAACTAATGAAAAACTGTTTTTT | CSARTMTRTNEKLFF | TRBJ1-4 | 15 | - | TRBV20-1 | -
TGCGCCAGCAGGGAACTAGACGAATACAATGAGCAGTTCTTC | CASRELDEYNEQFF | TRBJ2-1 | 14 | - | TRBV5-1 | -
TGCGCCAGCAGCTCGGGAGGGACAGGGTCGCCTGAAGCTTTCTTT | CASSSGGTGSPEAFF | TRBJ1-1 | 15 | - | TRBV5-1 | TRBD1
TGTGCCAGCAGCTTAGAGCAGGGGAACTATGGCTACACCTTC | CASSLEQGNYGYTF | TRBJ1-2 | 14 | - | TRBV7-2 | -
TGCGCCAGCAGCTTGGAAACAGGGGGTAGCTATGGCTACACCTTC | CASSLETGGSYGYTF | TRBJ1-2 | 15 | - | TRBV5-1 | TRBD1
TGTGCCAGCAGTTTATCTCTCGTAGGGCCATCCGAGCAGTACTTC | CASSLSLVGPSEQYF | TRBJ2-7 | 15 | - | TRBV28 | -
TGCAGCGTTGGGGGGGGTACAGGAGCCAGCACAGATACGCAGTATTTT | CSVGGGTGASTDTQYF | TRBJ2-3 | 16 | - | TRBV29-1 | TRBD2
TGCGCCAGCAGCTTGGGGATGGTGGCGGTCGGGGAGCTGTTTTTT | CASSLGMVAVGELFF | TRBJ2-2 | 15 | - | TRBV5-1 | -